This is a list of T cell receptor beta chains from one sample in a study of blood T cell repertoires in COVID-19. The table came from immunoSEQ multiplex PCR; TCRdb's copy has only in-frame clones and leaves some out. The sample consists of 60,000 to 70,000 clones, over 75% of them appearing once. The specimen sequenced was peripheral blood. The receptors come from a man at least 80 years old with acute or convalescent COVID-19. Both conserved end residues are part of each CDR3. The order of the fields is clone size, V gene, J gene, D gene, CDR3 protein, CDR3 DNA. A D gene is named only where the DNA matches it firmly. Only part of the rows carry a size: once, few, many, or a class if the clone is expanded.

.,TRBV4-3,TRBJ1-2,TRBD1,CASSHAGGWNGYTF,TGCGCCAGCAGCCATGCAGGGGGCTGGAATGGCTACACCTTC
.,TRBV24-1,TRBJ2-1,.,CATSALGGARNEQFF,TGTGCCACCAGTGCCTTAGGCGGAGCTCGAAATGAGCAGTTCTTC
.,TRBV18,TRBJ2-4,.,CASSQLDPQSGIQYF,TGTGCCAGCTCACAGCTAGACCCCCAAAGCGGCATTCAGTACTTC
.,TRBV24-1,TRBJ2-2,.,CATTSDTGELFF,TGTGCCACCACTTCGGACACCGGGGAGCTGTTTTTT
.,TRBV28,TRBJ1-5,TRBD1,CASSYGGQGRQPQHF,TGTGCCAGCAGCTATGGGGGACAGGGGAGGCAGCCCCAGCATTTT
.,TRBV4-2,TRBJ2-1,TRBD2,CASSPLAGGRIEQFF,TGTGCCAGCAGCCCGCTAGCGGGGGGGAGGATTGAGCAGTTCTTC
.,TRBV21-1,TRBJ2-6,.,CASSNAPAGANVLTF,TGTGCCAGCAGCAACGCCCCAGCTGGGGCCAACGTCCTGACTTTC
.,TRBV24-1,TRBJ2-7,.,CATSAPGSGEQYF,TGTGCCACCAGTGCGCCAGGGTCTGGCGAGCAGTACTTC
.,TRBV5-1,TRBJ1-2,TRBD1,CASSLIKGTGYGYTF,TGCGCCAGCAGCTTGATTAAAGGGACAGGCTATGGCTACACCTTC
.,TRBV9,TRBJ2-7,TRBD2,CASSARGGRVYEQYF,TGTGCCAGCAGCGCTAGGGGCGGGAGGGTTTACGAGCAGTACTTC
.,TRBV7-9,TRBJ2-7,.,CASSLGWGGLDEQYF,TGTGCCAGCAGCTTAGGATGGGGGGGCCTGGACGAGCAGTACTTC
once,TRBV4-3,TRBJ2-3,TRBD1,CASSQDWVTFGTAGTDTQYF,TGCGCCAGCAGCCAAGATTGGGTAACTTTTGGGACAGCGGGCACAGATACGCAGTATTTT
.,TRBV19,TRBJ1-4,.,CASSQRQVSTNEKLFF,TGTGCCAGTAGTCAGAGACAGGTTTCAACTAATGAAAAACTGTTTTTT
.,TRBV24-1,TRBJ2-3,TRBD2,CAIDREGGTDTQYF,TGTGCCATCGACCGGGAGGGGGGCACAGATACGCAGTATTTT
.,TRBV4-1,TRBJ2-3,.,CASSQAADTQYF,TGCGCCAGCAGCCAAGCGGCAGATACGCAGTATTTT
.,TRBV5-6,TRBJ2-1,.,CASSLSTSHETEQFF,TGTGCTAGCAGCTTAAGTACTAGCCATGAGACTGAGCAGTTCTTC
.,TRBV28,TRBJ2-2,.,CASSLQNTGELFF,TGTGCCAGCAGTTTACAGAACACCGGGGAGCTGTTTTTT
.,TRBV7-2,TRBJ2-3,TRBD2,CASSFQAGVADTQYF,TGTGCCAGCAGCTTCCAAGCGGGAGTTGCAGATACGCAGTATTTT
.,TRBV6-5,TRBJ2-3,TRBD2,CASSSGRAADTQYF,TGTGCCAGCTCTTCCGGGAGGGCCGCAGATACGCAGTATTTT
once,TRBV25-1,TRBJ2-7,TRBD1,CASSEFRGQGDEQYF,TGTGCCAGCAGTGAATTCAGGGGACAGGGCGACGAGCAGTACTTC
once,TRBV6-2/TRBV6-3,TRBJ2-7,TRBD2,CASSYFPGTTYEQYF,TGTGCCAGCAGTTACTTTCCCGGGACTACCTACGAGCAGTACTTC
.,TRBV29-1,TRBJ1-6,TRBD1,CSVSTGAQNSPLHF,TGCAGCGTTTCGACAGGGGCCCAAAATTCACCCCTCCACTTT
.,TRBV11-2,TRBJ2-7,.,CASSLGAGESYEQYF,TGTGCCAGCAGCTTAGGGGCAGGGGAGAGCTACGAGCAGTACTTC
.,TRBV18,TRBJ2-1,TRBD2,CASSPPSGRDEQFF,TGTGCCAGCTCACCTCCTAGCGGTCGGGATGAGCAGTTCTTC
.,TRBV2,TRBJ1-4,.,CATYNEKLFF,TGTGCCACCTACAATGAAAAACTGTTTTTT
.,TRBV5-1,TRBJ2-5,TRBD2,CASRRDRAGGGETQYF,TGCGCCAGCAGGAGGGACCGGGCGGGAGGAGGGGAGACCCAGTACTTC
.,TRBV5-1,TRBJ1-5,.,CASSLDTRNQPQHF,TGCGCCAGCAGCTTGGACACCCGCAATCAGCCCCAGCATTTT
.,TRBV24-1,TRBJ2-1,.,CATRRDNEQFF,TGTGCCACCCGCCGGGACAATGAGCAGTTCTTC
.,TRBV11-2,TRBJ2-2,.,CASSLDQGLGGTGELFF,TGTGCCAGCAGCTTAGATCAGGGGTTGGGTGGCACCGGGGAGCTGTTTTTT
.,TRBV27,TRBJ1-4,.,CASSLSRQRNEKLFF,TGTGCCAGCAGTTTATCGCGACAGCGTAATGAAAAACTGTTTTTT
.,TRBV10-3,TRBJ2-2,TRBD2,CAISEWTSGTGELFF,TGTGCCATCAGTGAGTGGACTAGCGGAACCGGGGAGCTGTTTTTT
.,TRBV7-8,TRBJ1-3,.,CASSSQVHSGNTIYF,TGTGCCAGCAGCTCACAGGTTCACTCTGGAAACACCATATATTTT